The 13 T cell receptor beta chains below come from one sample, sequenced in a study of early T cells in non-severe SARS-CoV-2 infection (dated by TCRdb to the early 2020s). Libraries were built with 5' RACE. The reads were generated on a NextSeq 500. The raw public reads went through TCRdb reprocessing: fastp at Q25, MiXCR clone calling, in-frame beta chains kept. Each entry merges the rows of one CDR3 protein and shows their most common DNA and genes. For this sample the table gives 45,000 to 55,000 distinct CDR3 sequences, of which about 9.2% were detected only once. The ten top clones hold about 8.5% of the sample. The sample comprised whole blood. These receptors came from an adult who was a healthcare worker with PCR-confirmed SARS-CoV-2 infection or an uninfected control (not recorded which).

The chain combines TRBV5-4 with TRBJ2-3, with 11 bases matching TRBD2. Germline V gene sequence: CDR1 SGHNT, CDR2 YYREEE (reference sequence). The CDR3 sequence is 16 residues long. V was pared by 5 bases and J by 6 bases, with 11 bases of the junction left unmatched. CDR3 residues: CASRLQLAGEIDTQYF. The CDR3 DNA is TGTGCCAGCAGGCTTCAACTAGCGGGGGAGATCGATACGCAGTATTTT. Supplemented by reference TRBV5-4 and TRBJ2-3, the full variable domain reads ETGVTQSPTHLIKTRGQQVTLRCSSQSGHNTVSWYQQALGQGPQFIFQYYREEENGRGNFPPRFSGLQFPNYSSELNVNALELDDSALYLCASRLQLAGEIDTQYFGPGTRLTVL.

This clonotype has a count of ten or more. This sequence joins TRBV13 and TRBJ2-1; 7 bases agree with TRBD2. The CDR3 covers 16 residues. After removal of 5 bases from V and 7 bases from J, the junction contained 14 bases not matched to a gene. Germline V gene sequence: CDR1 PRHDT, CDR2 FYEKMQ (reference sequence). Here the CDR3 DNA reads TGTGCCAGCAGCCGAGGACGGCTGGTGGGGGGGAATGAGCAGTTCTTC. Protein product: CASSRGRLVGGNEQFF. The variable domain in full, with the rest retrieved from reference TRBV13 and TRBJ2-1, is AAGVIQSPRHLIKEKRETATLKCYPIPRHDTVYWYQQGPGQDPQFLISFYEKMQSDKGSIPDRFSAQQFSDYHSELNMSSLELGDSALYFCASSRGRLVGGNEQFFGPGTRLTVL.

This clonotype was observed a handful of times. The rearrangement links TRBV20-1 to TRBJ2-2; no clear D. V lost 4 bases to trimming and J lost 1 base, with 4 bases between them. Germline CDR1 reads DFQATT; CDR2 reads SNEGSKA (reference sequence). This CDR3 is 12 amino acids long. This CDR3 is CSATQNTGELFF. CDR3 in DNA: TGCAGTGCTACCCAGAACACCGGGGAGCTGTTTTTT.

This clonotype has ten or more counts. This rearrangement joins TRBV20-1 to TRBJ2-1; 10 bases agree with TRBD2. After removal of 2 bases from V and 6 bases from J, the junction contained 10 bases not matched to a gene. This CDR3 contains 16 residues. CDR1 and CDR2 (germline): DFQATT, SNEGSKA (reference sequence). This CDR3 is CSARRGLAGESNEQFF. CDR3 bases: TGCAGTGCTAGACGGGGGCTAGCGGGAGAAAGCAATGAGCAGTTCTTC.

This clonotype was picked up many times. The chain employs TRBV29-1 and TRBJ1-1, with D uncertain. CDR3 size: 17 residues. The V gene's germline CDR1 is SQVTM and CDR2 ANQGSEA. V was clipped by 0 bases and J by 1 base, with 18 bases between them. The CDR3 is CSVEDRIRTVRNTEAFF. The CDR3 region has the DNA TGCAGCGTTGAAGATCGGATACGGACCGTCCGGAACACTGAAGCTTTCTTT.

At least ten counts were recorded for this clonotype. The chain joins TRBV20-1 to TRBJ1-5, with D hard to call. The CDR3 contains 13 residues. V was shortened by 4 bases and J by 6 bases, with 13 bases between the two germline ends. The germline CDR1 and CDR2 sequences are DFQATT and SNEGSKA (reference sequence). CDR3 region: CSATPDRAQPQHF. For the CDR3, the DNA is TGCAGTGCTACACCCGACCGGGCTCAGCCCCAGCATTTT.

This clonotype was counted many times. The chain recombines TRBV28 with TRBJ1-2, with D hard to call. Trimming shortened V by 2 bases and J by 1 base, and 11 bases separated the two germline ends. The CDR3 is 15 amino acids. Germline V gives CDR1 MDHEN, CDR2 SYDVKM. As DNA, the CDR3 is TGTGCCAGCAGTTTAGCGCAGGACCTTAACTATGGCTACACCTTC. This codes for CASSLAQDLNYGYTF.

The table lists this clonotype with a few counts. The chain couples TRBV7-8 to TRBJ1-2; unclear D gene. This CDR3 has 13 residues. Germline values: CDR1 SGHVS, CDR2 FQNEAQ. Trimming shortened V by 3 bases and J by 0 bases, and 5 bases separated the two germline ends. The CDR3 region has the DNA TGTGCCAGCAGCTTGGAGACTAACTATGGCTACACCTTC. Its protein is CASSLETNYGYTF.

The chain joins TRBV4-2 to TRBJ1-4; possibly TRBD1 for D (5 bases). The CDR3 covers 16 residues. The germline V and J ends were trimmed by 4 bases and 7 bases, with 19 bases remaining between them. Germline loops: CDR1 LGHNA, CDR2 YNFKEQ. CDR3 nucleotides: TGTGCCAGCAGCCTCGACCCTATGGGGGGGGTTGAAAAACTGTTTTTT. Amino acids: CASSLDPMGGVEKLFF.

This clonotype was seen repeatedly, ten times or more. The chain uses TRBV7-9 and TRBJ2-7; possible D gene TRBD2, 6 bases. Germline V gene lookup returns CDR1 SEHNR and CDR2 FQNEAQ (reference sequence). The CDR3 runs 18 residues. V lost 8 bases and J lost 3, with 29 bases in between. The CDR3: CASSGQGGNRETDYEQYF. The DNA of the CDR3 is TGTGCCAGCTCAGGGCAAGGCGGGAATAGAGAAACTGACTACGAGCAGTACTTC.

The chain carries TRBV18 and TRBJ1-6; TRBD1 aligns across 10 bases. With V trimmed by 4 bases and J by 8 bases, 5 bases remained unmatched. This CDR3 spans 15 amino acids. Germline values: CDR1 KGHSH, CDR2 LQKENI. DNA of the CDR3: TGTGCCAGCTCACTCTCCGGGACAGGGGATTCACCCCTCCACTTT. Translated: CASSLSGTGDSPLHF. Combining the CDR3 with reference TRBV18 and TRBJ1-6 gives the whole variable domain NAGVMQNPRHLVRRRGQEARLRCSPMKGHSHVYWYRQLPEEGLKFMVYLQKENIIDESGMPKERFSAEFPKEGPSILRIQQVVRGDSAAYFCASSLSGTGDSPLHFGNGTRLTVT.

The chain couples TRBV6-5 to TRBJ2-7, with D unresolved. This CDR3 comprises 14 residues. Germline V gene sequence: CDR1 MNHEY, CDR2 SVGAGI. Trimming shortened V by 5 bases and J by 2 bases, and 13 bases separated the two germline ends. CDR3 sequence reads: CASSPYAQAYEQYF. CDR3 sequence (DNA): TGTGCCAGCAGTCCTTACGCGCAGGCCTACGAGCAGTACTTC.

A few counts support this clonotype. The gene calls are TRBV2 and TRBJ1-2; D ambiguous. Looked up from germline, CDR1 is SNHLY and CDR2 is FYNNEI. The CDR3 loop spans 15 amino acids. Trimming shortened V by 3 bases and J by 6 bases, and 17 bases separated the two germline ends. CDR3 sequence reads: CASSDFEIGADGYTF. The CDR3 DNA is TGTGCCAGCAGTGATTTTGAGATAGGCGCGGATGGCTACACCTTC.